The sample holds one count of the clone carrying this T cell receptor (beta chain). Its antigen is not known. Antigen-specific CD4+ T cell clonotypes were called by their expansion after viral peptide-pool culture in ViraFEST. On roughly day 10 of culture, CD4+ T cells were separated out. None of these healthy vaccinees had been infected with SARS-CoV-2 before vaccination. They grew roughly 2 million PBMC in each well, adding about 10 IU/ml IL-2 and approximately 10 ug/ml peptides. The authors exchanged half the medium for IL-2 medium on days 3 and 7. Measured with immunoSEQ multiplex PCR; TCRdb has only the in-frame clones, and not every one. The profile shows around 63,000 clones, about 79% of them singletons. V shed 1 base and J shed 8 bases, with 6 bases lying between them. CDR3 length: 13 amino acids. This record comes from a study of vaccination effects on CD4 cells after COVID-19. For the study at large: Subjects were given two BNT162b2 or mRNA-1273 vaccine doses. Study-wide results and limits: Convalescent patients in the study were few, and early post-infection timepoints were absent.

This receptor was identified in a human donor who received a COVID-19 vaccine. Sample: CD4+ T cells from PBMCs cultured with HCoV-OC43 spike peptides, taken before COVID-19 vaccination. The subset here: HCoV-OC43 spike overlapping peptide pool stimulation. The chain has TRBV12-3 or TRBV12-4 and TRBJ1-6, with D unresolved. The CDR3 DNA reads TGTGCCAGCAGTTTAGAGAGATATTCACCCCTCCACTTT. This gives the protein CASSLERYSPLHF.